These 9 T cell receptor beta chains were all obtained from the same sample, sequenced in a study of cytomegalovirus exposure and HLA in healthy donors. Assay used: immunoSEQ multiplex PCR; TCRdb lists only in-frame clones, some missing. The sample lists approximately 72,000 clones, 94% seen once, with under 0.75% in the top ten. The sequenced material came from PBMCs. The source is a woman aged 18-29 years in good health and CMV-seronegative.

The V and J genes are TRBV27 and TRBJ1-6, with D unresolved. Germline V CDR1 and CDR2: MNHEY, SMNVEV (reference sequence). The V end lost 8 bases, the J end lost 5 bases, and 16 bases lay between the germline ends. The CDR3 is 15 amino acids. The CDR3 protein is CASAMVGRNNSPLHF. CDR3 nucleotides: TGTGCCAGCGCTATGGTAGGGAGAAATAATTCACCCCTCCACTTT.

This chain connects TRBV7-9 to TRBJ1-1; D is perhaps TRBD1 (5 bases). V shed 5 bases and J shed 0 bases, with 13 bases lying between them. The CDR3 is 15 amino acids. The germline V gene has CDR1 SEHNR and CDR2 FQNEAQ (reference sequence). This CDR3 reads CASSPGGRVNTEAFF. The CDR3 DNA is TGTGCCAGCAGCCCGGGGGGGAGGGTGAACACTGAAGCTTTCTTT.

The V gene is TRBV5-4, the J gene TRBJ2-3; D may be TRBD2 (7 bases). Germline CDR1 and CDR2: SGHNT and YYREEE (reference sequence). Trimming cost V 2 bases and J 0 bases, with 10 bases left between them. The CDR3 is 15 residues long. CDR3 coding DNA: TGTGCCAGCAGCTTTGGGGGGGCTAGCACAGATACGCAGTATTTT. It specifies CASSFGGASTDTQYF.

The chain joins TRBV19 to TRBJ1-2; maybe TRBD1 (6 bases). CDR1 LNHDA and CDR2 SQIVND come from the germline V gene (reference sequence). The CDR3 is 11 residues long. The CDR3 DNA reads TGTGGGAGTACAGGGAATTATGGCTACACCTTC. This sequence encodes CGSTGNYGYTF.

DNA for the CDR3: TGTGCCAGCAGCCCCAGGAGCGGGGAGCAGCCCCAGCATTTT. It encodes CASSPRSGEQPQHF. The genes are TRBV27 and TRBJ1-5; D remains ambiguous. The CDR3 is 14 residues long. Trimming pared 6 bases from V and 7 bases from J, leaving 16 bases between. Germline assignment: CDR1 MNHEY and CDR2 SMNVEV (reference sequence).

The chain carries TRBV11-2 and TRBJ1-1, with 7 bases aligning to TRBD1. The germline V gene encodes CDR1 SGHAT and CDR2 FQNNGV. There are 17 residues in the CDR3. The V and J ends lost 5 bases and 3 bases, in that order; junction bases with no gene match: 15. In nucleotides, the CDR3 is TGTGCCAGCAGCGCGTGGATCACCAGGGGGGATCACACTGAAGCTTTCTTT. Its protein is CASSAWITRGDHTEAFF.

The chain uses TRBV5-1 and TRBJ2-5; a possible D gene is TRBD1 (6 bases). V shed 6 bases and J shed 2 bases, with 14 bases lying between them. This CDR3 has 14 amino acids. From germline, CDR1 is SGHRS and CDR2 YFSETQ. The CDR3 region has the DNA TGCGCCAGCACCAAGGACAGAACACAAGAGACCCAGTACTTC. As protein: CASTKDRTQETQYF.

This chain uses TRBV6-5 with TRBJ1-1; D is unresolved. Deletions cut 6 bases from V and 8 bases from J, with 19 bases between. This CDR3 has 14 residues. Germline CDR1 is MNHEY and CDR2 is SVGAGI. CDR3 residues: CASRSPTRGGEAFF. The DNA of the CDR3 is TGTGCCAGCAGAAGCCCTACAAGAGGCGGGGAAGCTTTCTTT.

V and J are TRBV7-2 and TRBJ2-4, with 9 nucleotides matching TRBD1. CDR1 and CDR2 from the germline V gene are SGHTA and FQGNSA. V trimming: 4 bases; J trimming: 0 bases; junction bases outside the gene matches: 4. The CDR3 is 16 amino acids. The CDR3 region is CASSSGDRVAKNIQYF. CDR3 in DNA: TGTGCCAGCAGCTCCGGGGACAGGGTAGCCAAAAACATTCAGTACTTC.